The clone carrying this TCR beta chain has a single count. This sample was included in a study of T cell changes during pregnancy in multiple sclerosis. Data came from immunoSEQ multiplex PCR; TCRdb stores just in-frame clones and leaves some out. The top ten hold roughly 0.9% of the sample, which has 90,000 to 120,000 clones, around 93% seen once. Germline CDR1 reads LNHDA; CDR2 reads SQIVND (reference sequence). V was clipped by 5 bases and J by 7 bases; unmatched bases: 9. CDR3 length: 15 amino acids. This specimen was peripheral blood, taken before pregnancy. V usage is TRBV19 and J usage is TRBJ2-3; 10 nucleotides align to TRBD2. The TCR sequence derives from a female donor with multiple sclerosis, enrolled in a pregnancy study. Here the CDR3 DNA reads TGTGCCAGTAGTGATCAAGCGGGAGGGCGAAATACGCAGTATTTT. Encoded protein: CASSDQAGGRNTQYF.